The present entry profiles one T cell receptor beta chain with its context. This clone was seen only once. Its antigen is still unknown. No base quality information exists; no much larger clone differs at one position. TCRbeta CDR3 regions were amplified from genomic DNA by means of the immunoSEQ Assay, a bias-controlled multiplex PCR. The paper's data handling went like this. The number of nucleated cells in each sample was estimated from the amplification of reference gene primers within the assay. To quantify the absolute abundance of each unique TCRbeta CDR3 rearrangement, sequence reads were collapsed and filtered. Productive Simpson clonality was computed per sample as the square root of Simpson's diversity index over productive rearrangements. As stored in TCRdb, this immuneACCESS dataset retains in-frame rearrangements with V and J assigned. A fraction of the clones does not appear; measured against another copy, unresolved V genes explain less than half of the discrepancy, and the remainder lacks a known reason. V and J calls and clone size are copied from that table; D and trimming were computed from the DNA. The sample records about half a million clones, 70% to 90% of which are singletons. The top ten hold roughly 3.2% of the sample.

The data originate from a study of blood T cell repertoires in COVID-19 (TCRdb year 2020). Describing the broader study: Collaborator samples came from the United States, Italy and Spain and covered acute and convalescent phases of COVID-19. Deeply sampled blood TCRbeta repertoires from subjects exposed to, actively infected with, or recovered from COVID-19 were included in the dataset. Where available, HLA class I and class II types were obtained from metadata supplied by the sample provider rather than from assay-based typing. The repertoires were released in a freely available public database intended as a resource for research on the immune response to SARS-CoV-2. The sample metadata nearly always contained a de-identified subject ID, COVID-19 status, age in years and sex. Samples came from the ongoing ImmuneRACE study (first 160 participants) plus 1,254 subjects from 6 global collaborators. The prospective study material was composed of cDNA or gDNA derived from T cells, B-cell-depleted T cells, or PBMCs. What the authors observed across the whole study: The quantity of clinical and demographic metadata differed by source and by participant and was supplied without curation.

V and J are trimmed by 0 bases and 8 bases, and the gene matches miss 6 bases of the junction. The germline V gene (reference sequence) supplies CDR1 GTSNPN and CDR2 SVGIG. The CDR3 numbers 15 residues from cysteine through phenylalanine. Kept here is only the CDR3 DNA, which spans 45 bases and is read in frame from base 1. Collaborating institutions collected whole blood in K2EDTA tubes following their own protocols. Collaborator samples were shipped for TCRbeta analysis as frozen whole blood, isolated PBMCs, or DNA extracted from either sample type. The clonotype originates from a human donor in a cohort sampled during active COVID-19. The rearranged segments are TRBV30 and TRBJ1-5, and 11 junctional nucleotides match TRBD1. The sample comprised peripheral blood. At the DNA level, the sequence is TGTGCCTGGAGTGTGTGGGACAGGGGGATGGAGCCCCAGCATTTT. Translated, this gives CAWSVWDRGMEPQHF. When the CDR3 is completed using the reference TRBV30 and TRBJ1-5 genes on either side, the full variable domain is SQTIHQWPATLVQPVGSPLSLECTVEGTSNPNLYWYRQAAGRGLQLLFYSVGIGQISSEVPQNLSASRPQDRQFILSSKKLLLSDSGFYLCAWSVWDRGMEPQHFGDGTRLSIL.